These 23 T cell receptor beta chains were sequenced from one sample in a study of regulatory T cells in long-lasting Graves disease (dated by TCRdb to the early 2020s). The time point tag for this specimen amounts to: persistent/refractory GD, antithyroid drugs over 5 years with positive TRAb. For both TCR sequencing and RNA sequencing, RNA was extracted from PBMCs in TRIzol. The library was built by means of multiplex PCR. Sequencing used an Illumina HiSeq 4000. TCR beta libraries were built with iRepertoire HTBI primers and Arm-PCR amplification of CDR3 regions. Starting from the raw public reads, TCRdb applied fastp trimming at Q25, assembled clones with MiXCR and retained in-frame beta chains. Records with the same CDR3 protein are collapsed into one entry carrying the most frequent genes and DNA. The sample table holds 700,000 or so distinct CDR3 sequences, of which approximately 31% were seen once. Of the sample, about two fifths is held by the ten largest clones.

This material consisted of peripheral blood mononuclear cells (PBMCs), taken when the disease was refractory, from a patient treated with antithyroid drugs. The source of these receptors is a female donor with Graves disease.

CDR3 nucleotide sequence: TGTGCCAGCACCTTGGACAGGGTACAGCCCCAGCATTTT. Translation: CASTLDRVQPQHF. The chain combines TRBV12-3 or TRBV12-4 with TRBJ1-5, with 8 bases lining up with TRBD1. The CDR3 length is 13 residues. V lost 7 bases, J lost 7 bases, and 6 bases stayed unmatched.

The chain carries TRBV20-1 and TRBJ1-6; TRBD1 agrees at 9 bases. The V segment lost 5 bases and the J segment 6 bases; nucleotides outside the gene matches: 2. CDR1 and CDR2 from the germline V gene are DFQATT and SNEGSKA (reference sequence). This CDR3 spans 13 amino acids. The CDR3 region is CSALTGGNSPLHF. As DNA, the CDR3 is TGCAGTGCTCTGACAGGGGGTAATTCACCCCTCCACTTT.

The chain combines TRBV12-3 or TRBV12-4 with TRBJ1-5; no reliable D call. The CDR3 runs to 14 residues. Deletions cut 7 bases from V and 3 bases from J, with 13 bases between. The CDR3 DNA is TGTGCCAGCAAGAACACGGGCTTCAATCAGCCCCAGCATTTT. Protein product: CASKNTGFNQPQHF.

This clonotype was picked up a small number of times. The chain carries TRBV3-1 and TRBJ2-4; unclear D gene. Trimming shortened V by 0 bases and J by 0 bases, and 9 bases separated the two germline ends. The V gene's germline CDR1 is LGHDT and CDR2 YNNKEL (reference sequence). The CDR3 totals 16 residues. The CDR3, as DNA: TGTGCCAGCAGCCAAGATGTCACAGTAGCCAAAAACATTCAGTACTTC. Its protein product is CASSQDVTVAKNIQYF.

This clonotype has more than one count but fewer than ten. The rearrangement joins TRBV28 to TRBJ2-1; 10 nucleotides match TRBD1. The germline V gene has CDR1 MDHEN and CDR2 SYDVKM. Unmatched junction bases numbered 9, after V lost 6 bases and J lost 16 bases. The CDR3 totals 12 residues. The CDR3 sequence is CASRVGGTGVFF. The CDR3 DNA sequence: TGTGCCAGCAGGGTGGGGGGGACAGGGGTTTTCTTC.

The genes are TRBV9 and TRBJ1-2; TRBD1 agrees at 7 bases. CDR1 and CDR2 from the germline V gene are SGDLS and YYNGEE. Trimming cost V 2 bases and J 3 bases; bases outside gene matches: 4. The CDR3 spans 14 residues. CDR3 residues: CASSVDGTDYGYTF. The CDR3 DNA sequence: TGTGCCAGCAGCGTGGATGGGACAGACTATGGCTACACCTTC. The complete variable domain, with remaining parts taken from reference TRBV9 and TRBJ1-2, reads DSGVTQTPKHLITATGQRVTLRCSPRSGDLSVYWYQQSLDQGLQFLIQYYNGEERAKGNILERFSAQQFPDLHSELNLSSLELGDSALYFCASSVDGTDYGYTFGSGTRLTVV.

V is TRBV4-1 and J is TRBJ1-1; D is perhaps TRBD1 (5 bases). Trimming stripped 0 bases from V and 1 base from J, with 9 bases between. Germline V lookup: CDR1 MGHRA, CDR2 YSYEKL. The CDR3 spans 15 residues. CDR3 amino acids: CASSQEYTGNTEAFF. The CDR3 bases are TGCGCCAGCAGCCAAGAGTATACAGGGAACACTGAAGCTTTCTTT.

CDR3 DNA sequence: TGTGCCAGCAGCCCACGGGGACAGACTCGAGAGTACGAGCAGTACTTC. Translated, it gives CASSPRGQTREYEQYF. The chain links TRBV7-9 to TRBJ2-7, with 7 nucleotides matching TRBD1. V gave up 5 bases and J gave up 4 bases; unmatched junction bases: 14. Germline values: CDR1 SEHNR, CDR2 FQNEAQ (reference sequence). The CDR3 is made up of 16 amino acids. The complete variable domain, with remaining parts taken from reference TRBV7-9 and TRBJ2-7, reads DTGVSQNPRHKITKRGQNVTFRCDPISEHNRLYWYRQTLGQGPEFLTYFQNEAQLEKSRLLSDRFSAERPKGSFSTLEIQRTEQGDSAMYLCASSPRGQTREYEQYFGPGTRLTVT.

This clonotype has a count of ten or more. The J gene is TRBJ1-2, the V gene TRBV30; a possible D gene is TRBD1 (5 bases). V was shortened by 0 bases and J by 7 bases, with 6 bases between the two germline ends. Germline V CDR1 and CDR2: GTSNPN, SVGIG (reference sequence). The CDR3 sequence is 11 residues long. The CDR3 protein is CAWSVGVGYTF. Here the CDR3 DNA reads TGTGCCTGGAGTGTGGGGGTTGGCTACACCTTC. The full variable domain, completed using reference TRBV30 and TRBJ1-2, is SQTIHQWPATLVQPVGSPLSLECTVEGTSNPNLYWYRQAAGRGLQLLFYSVGIGQISSEVPQNLSASRPQDRQFILSSKKLLLSDSGFYLCAWSVGVGYTFGSGTRLTVV.

The table lists this clonotype with many counts. It is likely a read error, because the conserved phenylalanine at the end of the CDR3 is missing. The DNA is left out, because the CDR3 cannot be placed on it with certainty; the CDR3 is given as TCRdb lists it. V gene TRBV2 combines with J gene TRBJ2-5; TRBD2, the table's D call, was not compared with the DNA. CDR1 is SNHLY, CDR2 FYNNEI, per germline. The CDR3 extends over 14 residues, inclusive of both ends. CDR3: CASSETSGRAREAL.

On this clonotype itself: Just one base apart from a much larger clone, this may be a read error. The chain uses TRBV6-2 or TRBV6-3 and TRBJ1-1; D not resolved. V was pared by 0 bases and J by 3 bases, with 8 bases between. This CDR3 has 14 amino acids. The V gene's germline CDR1 is MNHEY and CDR2 SVGEGT. The CDR3: CASSYSAEDTEAFF. The CDR3 region has the DNA TGTGCCAGCAGTTACTCGGCGGAGGACACTGAAGCTTTCTTT.

The V call is TRBV3-1, the J call TRBJ1-1; tentatively, D is TRBD1 (5 bases). The CDR3 extends over 14 amino acids. V lost 3 bases and J lost 5, with 13 bases in between. Looked up from germline, CDR1 is LGHDT and CDR2 is YNNKEL (reference sequence). The CDR3 region is CASSQGTPGTEAFF. The CDR3 DNA sequence: TGTGCCAGCAGCCAGGGGACCCCGGGGACTGAAGCTTTCTTT.

The chain combines TRBV13 with TRBJ2-5, with 11 bases lining up with TRBD2. The CDR3 length is 16 residues. The V segment lost 5 bases and the J segment 3 bases; nucleotides outside the gene matches: 8. Germline CDR1 and CDR2: PRHDT and FYEKMQ (reference sequence). As DNA, the CDR3 is TGTGCCAGCAGCGCCACGGGACTAGCGGCAAAAGAGACCCAGTACTTC. Protein product: CASSATGLAAKETQYF.

The sample holds a few counts of this clonotype. This chain links TRBV5-5 with TRBJ1-6, with a possible D match to TRBD1 (5 bases). The V and J ends lost 4 bases and 7 bases respectively, with 12 bases between them. The germline CDR1 and CDR2 sequences are SGHKS and YYEKEE (reference sequence). The CDR3 spans 14 residues. CDR3 sequence reads: CASSPGRKNSPLHF. The CDR3 coding sequence is TGTGCCAGCAGCCCGGGACGGAAGAATTCACCCCTCCACTTT.

This chain uses TRBV5-1 with TRBJ2-7; 7 nucleotides line up with TRBD1. J was trimmed by 3 bases and V by 2 bases; bases with no gene match: 8. CDR1 is SGHRS, CDR2 YFSETQ, per germline. This CDR3 is built from 15 residues. CDR3 in DNA: TGCGCCAGCAGCTTCACAGGGGCCAAGGACTACGAGCAGTACTTC. Translated, it gives CASSFTGAKDYEQYF.

This clonotype was observed a handful of times. The chain is built from TRBV6-1 and TRBJ1-5; TRBD1 matches at 7 bases. Looked up from germline, CDR1 is MNHNS and CDR2 is SASEGT. The CDR3 is 16 residues long. J gave up 6 bases and V 5 bases, and 13 bases lay outside the gene matches. CDR3 sequence reads: CASSTNHRGLGQPQHF. The DNA of the CDR3 is TGTGCCAGCAGTACCAACCACAGGGGTTTAGGTCAGCCCCAGCATTTT.

This clonotype was counted between two and nine times. The chain links TRBV3-1 to TRBJ2-1, with a possible D match to TRBD2 (6 bases). This CDR3 is built from 15 residues. V was clipped by 0 bases and J by 2 bases, with 8 bases between them. Germline assignment: CDR1 LGHDT and CDR2 YNNKEL (reference sequence). CDR3 loop: CASSQELAAYNEQFF. CDR3 nucleotides: TGTGCCAGCAGCCAAGAGTTAGCGGCCTACAATGAGCAGTTCTTC.

In this sample, this clonotype turned up many times. J is TRBJ2-7 and V is TRBV28, with 8 bases that match TRBD1. The trim removed 3 bases at V and 12 bases at J, leaving 10 bases unmatched. The CDR3 spans 13 residues. Germline-derived CDR1 and CDR2 are MDHEN and SYDVKM. The CDR3 is CASSLPGGSVAYF. The CDR3 DNA reads as TGTGCCAGCAGTTTGCCAGGGGGCTCGGTGGCGTACTTC.

The V and J genes are TRBV7-9 and TRBJ2-7; perhaps TRBD1 as D (6 bases). V lost 4 bases and J 3 bases, leaving 16 bases between the germline ends. CDR1 and CDR2 from the germline V gene are SEHNR and FQNEAQ (reference sequence). CDR3 length: 15 amino acids. The CDR3 region is CASSSNIGGRYEQYF. The CDR3 DNA follows: TGTGCCAGCAGCTCCAACATTGGGGGCCGCTACGAGCAGTACTTC.

The rearrangement links TRBV7-2 to TRBJ2-3; D assignment may be TRBD1 or TRBD2 (5 bases each). Germline CDR1 and CDR2: SGHTA and FQGNSA. This CDR3 has 16 amino acids. Trimming took 4 bases from V and 3 from J, leaving 17 bases between them. Here the CDR3 reads CASSYLTRGRTDTQYF. CDR3 coding DNA: TGTGCCAGCAGCTACCTAACTAGGGGAAGGACAGATACGCAGTATTTT.

In this sample, this clonotype turned up many times. This CDR3 reads CASSRGQANQPQHF. The CDR3 nucleotides read TGTGCCAGCAGCCGGGGACAGGCCAATCAGCCCCAGCATTTT. The genes are TRBV7-9 and TRBJ1-5, with 8 bases matching TRBD1. Germline CDR1 reads SEHNR; CDR2 reads FQNEAQ (reference sequence). The CDR3 loop spans 14 amino acids. Trimming took 5 bases from V and 3 from J; bases not matched to a gene: 3.

This sequence joins TRBV11-2 and TRBJ2-4, with 8 positions matching TRBD2. The CDR3 is 15 residues long. V was clipped by 6 bases and J by 0 bases; unmatched bases: 4. CDR1 SGHAT and CDR2 FQNNGV come from the germline V gene. The CDR3 reads CASRTSGLAKNIQYF. Written as DNA, the CDR3 is TGTGCCAGCAGAACTAGCGGCCTAGCCAAAAACATTCAGTACTTC.

The sample holds a few counts of this clonotype. V is TRBV3-1 and J is TRBJ1-2; possible D gene TRBD1, 5 bases. V was cut by 7 bases and J by 8 bases, with 14 bases left in between. CDR3 length equals 12 residues. Germline V gene sequence: CDR1 LGHDT, CDR2 YNNKEL (reference sequence). This chain's CDR3 is CASNNGGFGYTF. The CDR3 DNA sequence: TGTGCCAGCAACAACGGGGGTTTCGGCTACACCTTC.